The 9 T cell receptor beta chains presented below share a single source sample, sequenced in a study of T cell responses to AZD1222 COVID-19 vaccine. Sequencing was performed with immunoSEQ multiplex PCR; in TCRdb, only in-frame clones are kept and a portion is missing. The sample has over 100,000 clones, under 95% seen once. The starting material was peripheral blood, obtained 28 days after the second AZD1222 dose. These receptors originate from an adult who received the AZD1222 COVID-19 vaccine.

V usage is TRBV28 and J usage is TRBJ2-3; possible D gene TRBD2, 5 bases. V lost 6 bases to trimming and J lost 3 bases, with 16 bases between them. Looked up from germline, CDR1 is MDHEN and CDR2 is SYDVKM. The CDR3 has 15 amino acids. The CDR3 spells CASSTGRGSTDTQYF. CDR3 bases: TGTGCCAGCAGCACTGGACGGGGTAGTACAGATACGCAGTATTTT.

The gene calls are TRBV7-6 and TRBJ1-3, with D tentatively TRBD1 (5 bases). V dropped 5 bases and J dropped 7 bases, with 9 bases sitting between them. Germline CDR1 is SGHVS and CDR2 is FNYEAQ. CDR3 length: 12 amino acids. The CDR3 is CASSDRGNTIYF. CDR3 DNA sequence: TGTGCCAGCAGCGACCGGGGGAACACCATATATTTT.

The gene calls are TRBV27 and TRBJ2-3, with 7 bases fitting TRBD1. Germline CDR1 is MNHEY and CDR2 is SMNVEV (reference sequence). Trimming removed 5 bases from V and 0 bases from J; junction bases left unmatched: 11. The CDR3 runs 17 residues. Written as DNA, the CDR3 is TGTGCCAGCAGTCGTAAATCCGGGACAGCTAGCACAGATACGCAGTATTTT. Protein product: CASSRKSGTASTDTQYF.

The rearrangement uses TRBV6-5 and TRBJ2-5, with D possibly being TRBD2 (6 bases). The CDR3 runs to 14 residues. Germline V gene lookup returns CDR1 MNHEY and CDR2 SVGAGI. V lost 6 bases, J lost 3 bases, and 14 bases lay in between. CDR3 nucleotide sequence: TGTGCCAGCAGCCTCTCCCTAGCGAAAGAGACCCAGTACTTC. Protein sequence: CASSLSLAKETQYF.

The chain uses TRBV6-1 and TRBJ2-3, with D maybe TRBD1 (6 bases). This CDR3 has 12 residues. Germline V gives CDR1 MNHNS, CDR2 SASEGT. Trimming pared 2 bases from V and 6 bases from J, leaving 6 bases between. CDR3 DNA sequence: TGTGCCAGCAGTGAAAGGGGGGATACGCAGTATTTT. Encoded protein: CASSERGDTQYF.

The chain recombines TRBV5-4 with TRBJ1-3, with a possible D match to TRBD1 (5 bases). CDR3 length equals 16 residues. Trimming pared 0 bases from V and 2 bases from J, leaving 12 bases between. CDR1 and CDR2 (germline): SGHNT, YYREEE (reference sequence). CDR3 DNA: TGTGCCAGCAGCTTGGGTTCGGGGACTACTGGAAACACCATATATTTT. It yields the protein CASSLGSGTTGNTIYF.

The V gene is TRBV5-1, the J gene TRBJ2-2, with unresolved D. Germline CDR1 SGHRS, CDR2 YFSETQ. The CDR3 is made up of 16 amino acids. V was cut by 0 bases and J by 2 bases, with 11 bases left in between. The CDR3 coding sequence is TGCGCCAGCAGCTTGGGAGACACATCAAACACCGGGGAGCTGTTTTTT. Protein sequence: CASSLGDTSNTGELFF.

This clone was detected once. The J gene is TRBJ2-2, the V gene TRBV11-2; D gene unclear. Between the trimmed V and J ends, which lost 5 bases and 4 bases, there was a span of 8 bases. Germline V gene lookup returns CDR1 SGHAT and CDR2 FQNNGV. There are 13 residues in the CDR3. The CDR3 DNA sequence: TGTGCCAGCAGCGACTTGCTCACCGGGGAGCTGTTTTTT. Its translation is CASSDLLTGELFF. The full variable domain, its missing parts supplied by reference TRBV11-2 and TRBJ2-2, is EAGVAQSPRYKIIEKRQSVAFWCNPISGHATLYWYQQILGQGPKLLIQFQNNGVVDDSQLPKDRFSAERLKGVDSTLKIQPAKLEDSAVYLCASSDLLTGELFFGEGSRLTVL.

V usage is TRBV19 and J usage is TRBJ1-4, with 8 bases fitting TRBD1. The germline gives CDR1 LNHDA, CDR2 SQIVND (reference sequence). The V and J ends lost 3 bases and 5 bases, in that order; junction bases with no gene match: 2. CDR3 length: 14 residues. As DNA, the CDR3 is TGTGCCAGTAGTATGAGACAGGGGAATGAAAAACTGTTTTTT. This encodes CASSMRQGNEKLFF. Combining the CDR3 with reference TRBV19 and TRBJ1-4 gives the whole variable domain DGGITQSPKYLFRKEGQNVTLSCEQNLNHDAMYWYRQDPGQGLRLIYYSQIVNDFQKGDIAEGYSVSREKKESFPLTVTSAQKNPTAFYLCASSMRQGNEKLFFGSGTQLSVL.